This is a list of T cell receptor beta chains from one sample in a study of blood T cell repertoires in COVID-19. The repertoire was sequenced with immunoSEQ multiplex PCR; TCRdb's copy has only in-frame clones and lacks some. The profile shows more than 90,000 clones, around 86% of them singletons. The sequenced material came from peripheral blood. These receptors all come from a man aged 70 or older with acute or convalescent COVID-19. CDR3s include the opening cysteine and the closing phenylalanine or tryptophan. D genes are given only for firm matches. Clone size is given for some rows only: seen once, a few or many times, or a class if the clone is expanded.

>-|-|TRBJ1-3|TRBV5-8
TGTGCCAGCAGCTTCGTATCGGTTTCCTCTGGAAACACCATATATTTT
CASSFVSVSSGNTIYF
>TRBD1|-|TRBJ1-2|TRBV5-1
TGCGCCAGCCGACCGACAGGGATAAGCGGCTACACCTTC
CASRPTGISGYTF
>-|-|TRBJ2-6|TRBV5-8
TGTGCCACACGCCGCGAATCTGGGGCCAACGTCCTGACTTTC
CATRRESGANVLTF
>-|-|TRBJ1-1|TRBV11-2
TGTGCCAGCACCTTAGACCCAGGCCCAGTGACTGAAGCTTTCTTT
CASTLDPGPVTEAFF
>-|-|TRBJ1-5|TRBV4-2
TGTGCCAGCAGCCAAGAGACAGGCCTCCTCAATCAGCCCCAGCATTTT
CASSQETGLLNQPQHF
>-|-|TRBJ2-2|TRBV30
TGTGCCTGGAGTGTACGTAGGAACACCGGGGAGCTGTTTTTT
CAWSVRRNTGELFF
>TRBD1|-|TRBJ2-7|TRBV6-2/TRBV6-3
TGTGCCAGCAGTTACTCCGGACAGGAACACTCCGAGCAGTACTTC
CASSYSGQEHSEQYF
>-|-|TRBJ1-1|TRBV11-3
TGTGCCAGCAGCCCAGGGATCGTGGACACTGAAGCTTTCTTT
CASSPGIVDTEAFF
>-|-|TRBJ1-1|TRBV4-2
TGTGCCAGCAGCCAAGAAGGTCGGCAGGGGAACACTGAAGCTTTCTTT
CASSQEGRQGNTEAFF
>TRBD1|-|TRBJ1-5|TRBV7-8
TGTGCCAGCAGCTTAGACAGGGGTGGCAATCAGCCCCAGCATTTT
CASSLDRGGNQPQHF
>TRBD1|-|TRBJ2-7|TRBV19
TGTGCCAGTAGTATAAGTGGGGGCGACAGGGGTGAGCAGTACTTC
CASSISGGDRGEQYF
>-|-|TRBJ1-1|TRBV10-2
TGCGCCAGCAGTGCCAGGGGGAACACTGAAGCTTTCTTT
CASSARGNTEAFF
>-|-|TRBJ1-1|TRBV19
TGTGCCAGTAGTGCCGGACAGAACACTGAAGCTTTCTTT
CASSAGQNTEAFF
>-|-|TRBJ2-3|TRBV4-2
TGTGCCAGCAGCCAAGATCTGAGTTTGGGCACAGATACGCAGTATTTT
CASSQDLSLGTDTQYF
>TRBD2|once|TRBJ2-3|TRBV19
TGTGCCAGTAGTATGATAGGGAGGGGTGGCACAGATACGCAGTATTTT
CASSMIGRGGTDTQYF
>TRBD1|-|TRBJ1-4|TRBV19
TGTGCCAGTAGTGCTCGACAGGGGACCGGTGAAAAACTGTTTTTT
CASSARQGTGEKLFF
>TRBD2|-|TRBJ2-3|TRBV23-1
TGCGCCAGCAGTCCGGCGACTAGCGGGAACACAGATACGCAGTATTTT
CASSPATSGNTDTQYF
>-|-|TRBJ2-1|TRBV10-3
TGTGCCATCAAGGATCGGGACAGCAGTAGCGGGATCCACAATGAGCAGTTCTTC
CAIKDRDSSSGIHNEQFF
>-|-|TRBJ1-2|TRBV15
TGTGCCACCAGTCGAGGGAAGTCCCTTCCCGCTTATGGCTACACCTTC
CATSRGKSLPAYGYTF
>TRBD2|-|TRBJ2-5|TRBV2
TGTGCCAGCAGTGTACATACGGGAGGGAACCAAGAGACCCAGTACTTC
CASSVHTGGNQETQYF
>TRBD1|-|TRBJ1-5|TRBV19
TGTGCCAGTAGACCAGACAGGGCTCCCAATCAGCCCCAGCATTTT
CASRPDRAPNQPQHF
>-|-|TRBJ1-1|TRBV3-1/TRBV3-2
TGTGCCAGCAGCCAAGGCGGGAACACTGAAGCTTTCTTT
CASSQGGNTEAFF
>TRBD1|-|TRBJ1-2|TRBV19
TGTGCCAGTAGTACCGTGGGGGGACAGAAGTTCTATGGCTACACCTTC
CASSTVGGQKFYGYTF
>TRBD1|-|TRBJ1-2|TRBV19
TGTGCCAGTAGTATCCAGTCGGGACAGGGGGGCTACACCTTC
CASSIQSGQGGYTF
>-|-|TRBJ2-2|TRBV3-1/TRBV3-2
TGTGCCAGCAGCCAAGTCTTCGGGAGCGTCCCTTCCGGGGAGCTGTTTTTT
CASSQVFGSVPSGELFF
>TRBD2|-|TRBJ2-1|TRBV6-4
TGTGCCAGCAGTGTAATGGCTAGCGGAAACAATGAGCAGTTCTTC
CASSVMASGNNEQFF
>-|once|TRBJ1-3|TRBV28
TGTGCCAGCAGTTTAGTCGGGGGTTTATGGGGAAACACCATATATTTT
CASSLVGGLWGNTIYF
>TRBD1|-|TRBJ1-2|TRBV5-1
TGCGCCAGCAGCGGGACAGGGGACTCTAACTATGGCTACACCTTC
CASSGTGDSNYGYTF
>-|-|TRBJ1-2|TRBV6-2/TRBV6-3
TGTGCCAGCAGTTACTCCGCAGGCATTCTCTATGGCTACACCTTC
CASSYSAGILYGYTF